These 18 T cell receptor beta chains originate from one sample sequenced in a study of T cell responses to AZD1222 COVID-19 vaccine. Assay used: immunoSEQ multiplex PCR; TCRdb lists only in-frame clones, some missing. The sample has 190,000 or so clones; approximately 93% are singletons. Material: peripheral blood, obtained 28 days after the second AZD1222 dose. Receptors originate from an adult who received the AZD1222 COVID-19 vaccine.

This clone was recorded once. This chain joins TRBV2 and TRBJ2-1; 13 nucleotides align to TRBD2. Looked up from germline, CDR1 is SNHLY and CDR2 is FYNNEI. V trimming: 6 bases; J trimming: 6 bases; junction bases outside the gene matches: 14. CDR3 size: 18 residues. The CDR3 DNA sequence: TGTGCCAGCAGCCCCCTCGGCTGGACTAGCGGGAGATCCAATGAGCAGTTCTTC. This encodes CASSPLGWTSGRSNEQFF.

CDR3 nucleotide sequence: TGTGCCAGCAGCCCCGGTGGGCCCTACGAGCAGTACTTC. Its protein is CASSPGGPYEQYF. The chain has TRBV7-2 and TRBJ2-7; D is unclear. V lost 5 bases, J lost 2 bases, and 10 bases lay in between. Per the germline V gene, CDR1 is SGHTA and CDR2 is FQGNSA. The CDR3 covers 13 residues.

The V gene is TRBV11-3, the J gene TRBJ2-7; TRBD2 agrees at 9 bases. The CDR3 has 12 amino acids. V shed 5 bases, J shed 6 bases, and the junction held 2 bases outside the gene matches. The germline V gene encodes CDR1 SGHNT and CDR2 YENEEA. The CDR3 DNA sequence: TGTGCCAGCAGCCGGACTAGCGTCGAGCAGTACTTC. Its protein is CASSRTSVEQYF.

This sequence joins TRBV18 and TRBJ1-6; TRBD1 matches 7 bases. The V segment lost 2 bases and the J segment 5 bases; nucleotides outside the gene matches: 9. The CDR3 is 17 residues long. Germline V gives CDR1 KGHSH, CDR2 LQKENI. The CDR3 spells CASSPKGQGVDNSPLHF. The CDR3, as DNA: TGTGCCAGCTCACCAAAGGGGCAGGGGGTGGATAATTCACCCCTCCACTTT.

The rearrangement joins TRBV6-5 to TRBJ2-7; D assignment may be TRBD1 or TRBD2 (5 bases each). V was trimmed by 3 bases and J by 7 bases, leaving 16 bases between them. The CDR3 has 14 amino acids. CDR1 and CDR2 (germline): MNHEY, SVGAGI. DNA of the CDR3: TGTGCCAGCAGTTATGGACTCACAGGAGCGGAGCAGTACTTC. This sequence encodes CASSYGLTGAEQYF.

The chain couples TRBV11-3 to TRBJ2-1; D is perhaps TRBD1 (6 bases). V was pared by 5 bases and J by 0 bases, with 11 bases between. Germline loops: CDR1 SGHNT, CDR2 YENEEA. This CDR3 is built from 15 residues. CDR3 coding DNA: TGTGCCAGCAGCCGGGACATCAGCTCCTACAATGAGCAGTTCTTC. It is translated as CASSRDISSYNEQFF.

The V call is TRBV5-4, the J call TRBJ1-5; possible D gene TRBD1, 5 bases. From germline, CDR1 is SGHNT and CDR2 YYREEE (reference sequence). V lost 2 bases and J lost 4, with 7 bases in between. This CDR3 spans 13 amino acids. The CDR3, as DNA: TGTGCCAGCAGCTTCGGACAAAATCAGCCCCAGCATTTT. Translated, it gives CASSFGQNQPQHF.

This chain connects TRBV9 to TRBJ2-7; 8 bases map to TRBD1. V lost 3 bases to trimming and J lost 3 bases; unmatched junction nucleotides: 11. The germline V gene has CDR1 SGDLS and CDR2 YYNGEE. The CDR3 runs to 16 residues. CDR3 in DNA: TGTGCCAGCAGCGGTGGAAGGGGGGACAGGAGCTACGAGCAGTACTTC. Amino acids: CASSGGRGDRSYEQYF. The full variable domain, its missing parts supplied by reference TRBV9 and TRBJ2-7, is DSGVTQTPKHLITATGQRVTLRCSPRSGDLSVYWYQQSLDQGLQFLIQYYNGEERAKGNILERFSAQQFPDLHSELNLSSLELGDSALYFCASSGGRGDRSYEQYFGPGTRLTVT.

This rearrangement joins TRBV11-3 to TRBJ1-3; TRBD1 is a possible D gene (5 bases). The V and J ends lost 3 bases and 2 bases respectively, with 8 bases between them. Germline lookup yields CDR1 SGHNT and CDR2 YENEEA. The CDR3 has 14 residues. CDR3 sequence: CASSFGGTGNTIYF. The CDR3 nucleotides read TGTGCCAGCAGCTTCGGGGGAACTGGAAACACCATATATTTT.

For this clone: At one of its ends the junction is not consistent with the germline gene, which may arise from a read error. This rearrangement joins TRBV4-1 to TRBJ1-1; D ambiguous. Germline V gene lookup returns CDR1 MGHRA and CDR2 YSYEKL. CDR3 size: 14 residues. The CDR3 sequence: CASRQGAWNTEAFF. In nucleotides, the CDR3 is TGCGCCAGCAGACAAGGTGCGTGGAACACTGAAGCTTTCTTT.

This clone was seen a single time. The rearrangement uses TRBV12-5 and TRBJ1-2; 9 bases are a match to TRBD1. Germline V lookup: CDR1 LGHNT, CDR2 FRNRAP. J was trimmed by 8 bases and V by 7 bases; bases with no gene match: 8. This CDR3 spans 13 amino acids. This CDR3 is CASARGQGGGYTF. CDR3 nucleotides: TGTGCTAGTGCCCGGGGACAGGGCGGCGGCTACACCTTC.

The chain is built from TRBV15 and TRBJ1-2, with TRBD1 as a possible D gene (5 bases). The germline gives CDR1 LNHNV, CDR2 YYDKDF (reference sequence). There are 14 residues in the CDR3. V was trimmed by 3 bases and J by 3 bases, leaving 11 bases between them. The CDR3 region has the DNA TGTGCCACCAGCAGTCAGCAGGGCGACTATGGCTACACCTTC. Amino acids: CATSSQQGDYGYTF.

This sequence joins TRBV28 and TRBJ1-1; tentatively, D is TRBD1 (6 bases). The V gene lost 7 bases and the J gene lost 12 bases, with 18 bases spanning the gap. From germline, CDR1 is MDHEN and CDR2 SYDVKM. The CDR3 has 12 amino acids. The CDR3 reads CASTYQQGAPFF. CDR3 DNA sequence: TGTGCCAGCACCTACCAACAGGGAGCGCCTTTCTTT.

Written as DNA, the CDR3 is TGCGCCAGCAGCTTGGGCGCAGGGAACACTGAAGCTTTCTTT. Translated, it gives CASSLGAGNTEAFF. The J gene is TRBJ1-1, the V gene TRBV5-1; unclear D gene. Germline V lookup: CDR1 SGHRS, CDR2 YFSETQ. This CDR3 comprises 14 residues. V was shortened by 0 bases and J by 1 base, with 7 bases between the two germline ends. Drawing the rest from reference TRBV5-1 and TRBJ1-1, the complete variable domain is KAGVTQTPRYLIKTRGQQVTLSCSPISGHRSVSWYQQTPGQGLQFLFEYFSETQRNKGNFPGRFSGRQFSNSRSEMNVSTLELGDSALYLCASSLGAGNTEAFFGQGTRLTVV.

The chain uses TRBV11-2 and TRBJ2-1; maybe TRBD2 (5 bases). V was clipped by 5 bases and J by 8 bases, with 10 bases between them. This CDR3 contains 12 residues. The germline V gene encodes CDR1 SGHAT and CDR2 FQNNGV. CDR3 residues: CASSLGMYEQFF. The DNA of the CDR3 is TGTGCCAGCAGCCTCGGGATGTATGAGCAGTTCTTC.

This chain connects TRBV5-1 to TRBJ2-1; no definite D call. CDR1 is SGHRS, CDR2 YFSETQ, per germline. The length of the CDR3 is 15 residues. The V gene lost 0 bases and the J gene lost 0 bases, with 7 bases spanning the gap. CDR3 region: CASSLEGFSYNEQFF. The CDR3 nucleotides are TGCGCCAGCAGCTTGGAGGGTTTCTCCTACAATGAGCAGTTCTTC. Based on the CDR3 plus reference TRBV5-1 and TRBJ2-1, the full variable domain is KAGVTQTPRYLIKTRGQQVTLSCSPISGHRSVSWYQQTPGQGLQFLFEYFSETQRNKGNFPGRFSGRQFSNSRSEMNVSTLELGDSALYLCASSLEGFSYNEQFFGPGTRLTVL.

The rearrangement joins TRBV3-1 (or the pseudogene TRBV3-2) to TRBJ2-3, with 9 nucleotides matching TRBD2. The V segment lost 3 bases and the J segment 3 bases; nucleotides outside the gene matches: 4. The germline CDR1 and CDR2 sequences are LGHDT and YNNKEL (reference sequence). The CDR3 runs 15 residues. The CDR3, as DNA: TGTGCCAGCAGCCAGCGGGAGGGCCGGACAGATACGCAGTATTTT. Translated: CASSQREGRTDTQYF.

The J gene is TRBJ1-4, the V gene TRBV5-6; TRBD1 is a possible D gene (5 bases). The CDR3 has 12 amino acids. Trimming took 3 bases from V and 15 from J, leaving 15 bases between them. CDR1 SGHDT and CDR2 YYEEEE come from the germline V gene. CDR3: CASSSWDGGLFF. CDR3 nucleotide sequence: TGTGCCAGCAGCTCCTGGGACGGCGGTTTGTTTTTT.